Reported below is one T cell receptor (beta chain). What it binds is unknown. The CDR3 runs 12 residues. CDR1 and CDR2 from the germline V gene are SQVTM and ANQGSEA. Losses at the gene ends were 4 bases for V and 5 bases for J; bases not matched to a gene: 0. Clones were read by immunoSEQ multiplex PCR, and TCRdb kept only the in-frame ones, dropping some. Of fewer than 120,000 clones in the sample, 92% were seen once. This specimen comes from a study of siplizumab effects on memory and regulatory T cells. Whole-study results and caveats: Unstimulated subsets accounted for the mapping of only a minor share of the clones that were alloreactive. Alloreactive sequences from unstimulated CD4+ memory cells fell significantly with siplizumab.

The TCR was taken from a human donor in good health. The chain has TRBV29-1 and TRBJ2-3; TRBD2 matches at 10 bases. Sequencing was done on a sample of CD4+ T cells sorted from blood. CDR3 sequence reads: CSVGLAGDTQYF. The CDR3 region has the DNA TGCAGCGTTGGACTAGCGGGAGATACGCAGTATTTT.